Below, 14 T cell receptor beta chains from the same sample are listed, as sequenced in a study of OX40 agonist ivuxolimab in advanced cancers. Libraries were prepared by immunoSEQ multiplex PCR; TCRdb keeps only in-frame clonotypes and omits some of them. Of approximately 100,000 clones in the sample, around 90% were seen once. The sample was CD4+ or CD8+ T cells sorted from blood, taken in a trial of the OX40 agonist ivuxolimab. Every receptor here comes from an adult with an advanced solid tumor such as melanoma, head and neck, liver or kidney cancer.

The chain recombines TRBV27 with TRBJ2-3, with 8 bases fitting TRBD2. Germline V gene data show CDR1 as MNHEY and CDR2 as SMNVEV (reference sequence). The CDR3 consists of 19 residues. The V gene end was trimmed by 2 bases and the J gene end by 6 bases; junction bases not matched to a gene: 19. CDR3 region: CASSLKGTSLAGGVDTQYF. For the CDR3, the DNA is TGTGCCAGCAGTTTAAAGGGGACTTCTTTGGCGGGGGGAGTGGATACGCAGTATTTT.

This chain links TRBV6-6 with TRBJ1-5, with D perhaps matching TRBD1 (6 bases). CDR3 length: 14 residues. Germline values: CDR1 MNHNY, CDR2 SVGAGI (reference sequence). The V gene lost 2 bases and the J gene lost 3 bases, with 8 bases spanning the gap. In DNA form, the CDR3 reads TGTGCCAGCAGTTACGAGGGGGACAATCAGCCCCAGCATTTT. Its protein is CASSYEGDNQPQHF.

This clone was detected only a few times. The J gene is TRBJ2-7, the V gene TRBV11-3; D uncertain. V was cut by 0 bases and J by 6 bases, with 9 bases left in between. This CDR3 region has 13 residues. CDR1 and CDR2 (germline): SGHNT, YENEEA. Here the CDR3 DNA reads TGTGCCAGCAGCTTAGATGCGGCAGGCGAGCAGTACTTC. Amino acids: CASSLDAAGEQYF. The entire variable domain, with the rest obtained from reference TRBV11-3 and TRBJ2-7, is as follows: EAGVVQSPRYKIIEKKQPVAFWCNPISGHNTLYWYLQNLGQGPELLIRYENEEAVDDSQLPKDRFSAERLKGVDSTLKIQPAELGDSAVYLCASSLDAAGEQYFGPGTRLTVT.

This sequence joins TRBV4-1 and TRBJ2-7; D is perhaps TRBD2 (5 bases). CDR1 MGHRA and CDR2 YSYEKL come from the germline V gene. Trimming stripped 1 base from V and 3 bases from J, with 16 bases between. This CDR3 comprises 16 residues. This CDR3 is CASSQGVVEDLYEQYF. CDR3 bases: TGCGCCAGCAGCCAAGGGGTCGTGGAGGATCTCTACGAGCAGTACTTC.

V usage is TRBV7-3 and J usage is TRBJ1-1, with D tentatively TRBD1 (6 bases). The CDR3 is 13 residues long. Trimming pared 4 bases from V and 3 bases from J, leaving 9 bases between. CDR1 is SGHTA, CDR2 FQGTGA, per germline. CDR3 DNA sequence: TGTGCCAGCAGCTCACAGGGTCACACTGAAGCTTTCTTT. Encoded protein: CASSSQGHTEAFF.

Here the CDR3 reads CASSIQGIDLGYTF. CDR3 nucleotide sequence: TGTGCCAGCAGCATACAGGGGATTGATCTTGGCTACACCTTC. This chain connects TRBV5-4 to TRBJ1-2; 7 bases agree with TRBD1. V shed 4 bases and J 7 bases; nucleotides not matched to a gene: 10. Germline CDR1 and CDR2: SGHNT and YYREEE (reference sequence). The CDR3 is 14 residues long.

The rearrangement uses TRBV10-3 and TRBJ2-3, with TRBD2 matching over 7 bases. V gave up 6 bases and J gave up 2 bases; unmatched junction bases: 5. This CDR3 has 14 residues. The germline V gene has CDR1 ENHRY and CDR2 SYGVKD. The CDR3 loop is CAIRASGDTDTQYF. CDR3 DNA sequence: TGTGCCATCAGGGCCAGCGGGGACACAGATACGCAGTATTTT.

This rearrangement joins TRBV7-9 to TRBJ1-5, with a weak D call TRBD1 (5 bases). Germline CDR1 SEHNR, CDR2 FQNEAQ (reference sequence). The CDR3 sequence is 17 residues long. Deletions cut 1 base from V and 6 bases from J, with 19 bases between. The CDR3 spells CASSLGPRGEHSQPQHF. The CDR3 coding sequence is TGTGCCAGCAGCTTAGGACCGCGAGGGGAGCATAGTCAGCCCCAGCATTTT.

The chain recombines TRBV5-8 with TRBJ1-1, with TRBD1 matching 7 bases. Looked up from germline, CDR1 is SGHTS and CDR2 is YDEGEE. The CDR3 is made up of 14 amino acids. Trimming removed 0 bases from V and 4 bases from J; junction bases left unmatched: 3. The CDR3 DNA follows: TGTGCCAGCAGCTTGGGAGGGACAGCCACTGAAGCTTTCTTT. It is translated as CASSLGGTATEAFF. The whole variable domain, remainder taken from reference TRBV5-8 and TRBJ1-1, is EAGVTQSPTHLIKTRGQQATLRCSPISGHTSVYWYQQALGLGLQFLLWYDEGEERNRGNFPPRFSGRQFPNYSSELNVNALELEDSALYLCASSLGGTATEAFFGQGTRLTVV.

The chain joins TRBV9 to TRBJ1-6; TRBD1 matches at 9 bases. The CDR3 spans 15 residues. Germline trimming cut 0 bases from V and 7 bases from J; bases unmatched to any gene: 2. The germline V gene encodes CDR1 SGDLS and CDR2 YYNGEE. Written as DNA, the CDR3 is TGTGCCAGCAGCGTAGTGGGGACAGGGAATTCACCCCTCCACTTT. Protein: CASSVVGTGNSPLHF.

The chain recombines TRBV9 with TRBJ1-2; D possibly corresponds to TRBD1 (5 bases). The CDR3 runs 12 residues. Germline lookup yields CDR1 SGDLS and CDR2 YYNGEE. The germline V and J ends were trimmed by 3 bases and 8 bases, with 11 bases remaining between them. CDR3 amino acids: CASSALGGGYTF. DNA of the CDR3: TGTGCCAGCAGCGCCCTGGGGGGGGGCTACACCTTC. The full variable domain, with the rest looked up from reference TRBV9 and TRBJ1-2, is DSGVTQTPKHLITATGQRVTLRCSPRSGDLSVYWYQQSLDQGLQFLIQYYNGEERAKGNILERFSAQQFPDLHSELNLSSLELGDSALYFCASSALGGGYTFGSGTRLTVV.

V and J are TRBV28 and TRBJ1-4, with 7 bases aligning to TRBD1. The V gene end was trimmed by 6 bases and the J gene end by 3 bases; junction bases not matched to a gene: 4. Germline-derived CDR1 and CDR2 are MDHEN and SYDVKM. This CDR3 is 14 amino acids long. CDR3: CASSPTGANEKLFF. The CDR3 DNA follows: TGTGCCAGCAGCCCTACAGGGGCTAATGAAAAACTGTTTTTT.

The CDR3 DNA reads as TGTGCCAGTAGTGTTCTTATTGGGGGGTATGAGCAGTTCTTC. As protein: CASSVLIGGYEQFF. The chain couples TRBV19 to TRBJ2-1; D is possibly TRBD2 (6 bases). CDR1 is LNHDA, CDR2 SQIVND, per germline (reference sequence). The germline V and J ends were trimmed by 5 bases and 8 bases, with 16 bases remaining between them. This CDR3 contains 14 residues.

The V and J genes are TRBV11-2 and TRBJ1-1; D ambiguous. The V end was cut by 5 bases, the J end by 1 base, with 14 bases between. There are 15 residues in the CDR3. CDR1 SGHAT and CDR2 FQNNGV come from the germline V gene. The CDR3 region has the DNA TGTGCCAGCAGCCCTCTAGGACGGACGAACACTGAAGCTTTCTTT. It yields the protein CASSPLGRTNTEAFF.